This TCR delta chain was documented in a study of gamma delta lymphoproliferative disorders and STAT genes (dated by TCRdb to between 2018 and 2020). For context, the study as a whole: The LymphoTrack Dx TCRG Assay was used to build gamma-chain libraries from a minimum of 50 ng of genomic DNA. Within a larger immunophenotypic and STAT-mutation study, TCR gamma and delta CDR3 repertoires were profiled by deep sequencing in Tgammadelta lymphoproliferative disease patients and healthy controls. Delta-chain libraries followed the EuroClonality-NGS working group standard operating procedure, because no corresponding Invivoscribe delta assay was available. To confirm results, a couple of gamma-chain samples and every delta-chain sample were sequenced twice. Broader findings and caveats from the paper: When whole repertoires were clustered, gamma repertoires from patients formed a group apart from those of healthy controls, but delta repertoires showed no separation between the groups. Almost every major gamma and delta clonotype found in patients was public, meaning shared with at least one healthy donor, with just a couple of gamma clonotypes being private to disease. The authors pointed out that NGS specificity may be lower at low frequencies, so whether leukemic clones are public or private needs to be confirmed. T cells in controls likely covered a range of maturation stages, whereas leukemic cells were skewed toward terminal effectors, which could potentially limit comparisons between patients and controls.

The germline V gene gives CDR1 as GEAIGNYY and CDR2 as EKD. Trimming accounts for 1 base at V and 2 bases at J, while the number of junction bases matched to no gene is 21. The cysteine opens and the phenylalanine closes a CDR3 of 20 amino acids. Kept here is only the CDR3 DNA, which spans 60 bases and is read in frame from base 1. In both library methods, multiplex PCR was carried out with primers targeting conserved V and J regions of the TCR genes. The amplicons were purified, pooled and then sequenced on an Illumina MiSeq platform. The paper's data handling went like this. V(D)J alignment, clonotype assembly and translation were handled by MiXCR, while functionality assessment and CDR3 repertoire analyses were done with VDJtools. CDR3 was defined according to IMGT, and analyses were limited to productive sequences using functional genes, with ORF genes and pseudogenes excluded. Identical amino acid CDR3s of major clonotypes (frequency >=5%) were searched for across all patients and controls using a custom Python script. To compare clonotype frequencies between patients and controls, a one-sided non-parametric Wilcoxon test was applied. Via CATT, TCRdb reprocessed the public reads, and rows with identical DNA were then joined. The V and J calls, along with clone size, are taken from TCRdb and not from the paper's own processing. The sample yields several hundred delta-chain clones; under 2% were counted once. The ten largest clones capture around two thirds of the sample.

The sample holds a few counts of this clone. This clone's antigen is unknown. TCRdb lists the protein of a much larger clone for this DNA, which differs at residue 12, so this is likely a read error; the protein given here is translated from the DNA itself. For TCR sequencing, genomic DNA was taken from peripheral blood mononuclear cells isolated from both patients and controls. As controls, about 23 healthy adult blood donors (median age roughly 60 years; around twelve males and approximately 11 females) were included and were matched to patients for age and sex. The receptor was derived from a human donor in good health. Specimen: blood. The chain is encoded by TRDV2 joined to TRDJ1, with TRDD2 identical over 7 junction bases. The bases are TGTGCCTGTGACACGATTCCTACCCCGGTACTGAGGGATCAGACCGATAAACTCATCTTT. Its translation reads: CACDTIPTPVLRDQTDKLIF.